This T cell receptor beta chain was recovered during a study of early stage breast cancer tumors. About the research overall: Of about 17 invasive breast tumors, about a dozen were hormone receptor-positive, HER2-negative. Samples were sequenced at about 10-fold average coverage. Study results and caveats: Most shared enriched TCRB sequences were commonly generated ones. Blood repertoires resembled normal breast more than tumor.

Generated by immunoSEQ multiplex PCR, the TCRdb table keeps only in-frame clones and is missing some. The table has approximately 20,000 clones, 76% seen once. The CDR3 loop spans 16 amino acids. The germline V and J ends were trimmed by 1 base and 5 bases, with 17 bases remaining between them. Germline values: CDR1 SGHAT, CDR2 FQNNGV. This clone has more than one count but fewer than ten. Its antigen is as yet unknown. This chain uses TRBV11-2 with TRBJ1-2, with D unclear. Source material: blood. The source is a person in their sixties with breast cancer. CDR3 sequence: CASSLGGLEELYGYTF. The CDR3 bases are TGTGCCAGCAGCTTAGGTGGTCTGGAGGAATTGTATGGCTACACCTTC.